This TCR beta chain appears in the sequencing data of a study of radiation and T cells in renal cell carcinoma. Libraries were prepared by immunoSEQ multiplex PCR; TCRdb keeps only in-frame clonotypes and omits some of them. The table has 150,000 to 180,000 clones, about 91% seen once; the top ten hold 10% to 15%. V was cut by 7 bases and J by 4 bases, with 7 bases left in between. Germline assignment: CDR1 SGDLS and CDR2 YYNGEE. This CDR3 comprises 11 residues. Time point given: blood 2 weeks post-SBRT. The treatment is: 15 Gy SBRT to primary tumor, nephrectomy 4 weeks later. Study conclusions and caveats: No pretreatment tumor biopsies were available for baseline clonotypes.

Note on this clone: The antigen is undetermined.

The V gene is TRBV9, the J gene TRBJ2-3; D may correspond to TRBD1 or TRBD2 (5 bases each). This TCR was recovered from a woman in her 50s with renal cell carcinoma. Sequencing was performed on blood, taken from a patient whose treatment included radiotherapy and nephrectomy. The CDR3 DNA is TGTGCCAGCGGGGACGCAGATACGCAGTATTTT. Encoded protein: CASGDADTQYF.